The 24 T cell receptor beta chains reported below all come from one sample, sequenced in a study of T-cell reconstitution after alpha-beta-depleted transplantation in children. TCRbeta library construction was performed incorporating unique molecular identifiers. MiXCR, applied by TCRdb to the PCR reads, yields one record per CDR3 protein. Of some 530,000 distinct CDR3 sequences listed, approximately 13% were seen once; the top ten hold approximately 5.4%. The source material was PBMCs from the stem cell graft donor, sampled from the stem cell graft. Receptor source: a human donor who donated a stem cell graft to a child with combined immunodeficiency.

The chain recombines TRBV27 with TRBJ2-1, with D maybe TRBD1 (6 bases). The CDR3 covers 16 residues. CDR1 is MNHEY, CDR2 SMNVEV, per germline (reference sequence). V gave up 2 bases and J gave up 2 bases, with 13 bases separating them. Here the CDR3 DNA reads TGTGCCAGCAGTTTACGACAGGCCGTAACCTACAATGAGCAGTTCTTC. It encodes CASSLRQAVTYNEQFF.

This clonotype was picked up many times. V is TRBV4-3 and J is TRBJ2-1; 11 bases match TRBD2. The V gene's germline CDR1 is LGHNA and CDR2 YSLEER. V trimming: 2 bases; J trimming: 4 bases; junction bases outside the gene matches: 4. The length of the CDR3 is 16 residues. CDR3 sequence (DNA): TGCGCCAGCAGCCAACTAGCGGGAGGTTCTTACAATGAGCAGTTCTTC. This translates into CASSQLAGGSYNEQFF.

This rearrangement joins TRBV25-1 to TRBJ1-1; tentative D call: TRBD1 (6 bases). V was trimmed by 1 base and J by 10 bases, leaving 10 bases between them. The CDR3 consists of 12 residues. In germline, CDR1 is MGHDK, CDR2 SYGVNS. The CDR3 region is CASSESHRVAFF. The CDR3 bases are TGTGCCAGCAGTGAATCGCACAGGGTAGCTTTCTTT.

This chain joins TRBV6-2 or TRBV6-3 and TRBJ2-2; TRBD1 matches 7 bases. Losses at the gene ends were 8 bases for V and 0 bases for J; bases not matched to a gene: 6. This CDR3 region has 15 residues. Germline V gives CDR1 MNHEY, CDR2 SVGEGT. For the CDR3, the DNA is TGTGCCAGCCGATGGGACAGCGCGAACACCGGGGAGCTGTTTTTT. This gives the protein CASRWDSANTGELFF.

This clonotype was picked up a small number of times. The genes are TRBV6-1 and TRBJ2-1; 9 positions match TRBD1. CDR3 size: 14 residues. V was clipped by 5 bases and J by 7 bases; unmatched bases: 6. Germline V lookup: CDR1 MNHNS, CDR2 SASEGT. CDR3 in amino acids: CASSTGQGWNEQFF. As DNA, the CDR3 is TGTGCCAGCAGTACGGGACAGGGCTGGAATGAGCAGTTCTTC.

The table lists this clonotype with a few counts. The CDR3 here is CSVGENGIAYEQYF. In DNA, the CDR3 is TGCAGCGTTGGGGAGAACGGGATAGCCTACGAGCAGTACTTC. The rearrangement uses TRBV29-1 and TRBJ2-7; a possible D gene is TRBD2 (5 bases). V dropped 4 bases and J dropped 2 bases, with 15 bases sitting between them. This CDR3 is 14 amino acids long. The germline V gene encodes CDR1 SQVTM and CDR2 ANQGSEA.

The J gene is TRBJ1-4, the V gene TRBV4-3; D not resolved. Germline V gives CDR1 LGHNA, CDR2 YSLEER. Trimming cost V 2 bases and J 2 bases, with 9 bases left between them. This CDR3 has 15 amino acids. In nucleotides, the CDR3 is TGCGCCAGCAGCCAACTCGGAGGGACTAATGAAAAACTGTTTTTT. Its protein is CASSQLGGTNEKLFF.

The chain is built from TRBV9 and TRBJ1-3; D gene uncertain. The CDR3 covers 16 residues. Trimming removed 7 bases from V and 4 bases from J, with 21 bases in between. CDR1 and CDR2 from the germline V gene are SGDLS and YYNGEE. CDR3 coding DNA: TGTGCCAGCCGCTCCCTACGTCGACCCGAAGGAAACACCATATATTTT. Protein product: CASRSLRRPEGNTIYF.

This clonotype came up many times. The chain has TRBV20-1 and TRBJ2-1; 11 bases line up with TRBD2. Germline loops: CDR1 DFQATT, CDR2 SNEGSKA (reference sequence). Trimming at V came to 1 base and at J to 4 bases, leaving 3 bases not matched to a gene. The CDR3 consists of 15 residues. CDR3 bases: TGCAGTGCTAGAGCATTAGCGGGAGGGTACAATGAGCAGTTCTTC. Amino acid sequence: CSARALAGGYNEQFF.

This clonotype was seen repeatedly, ten times or more. The chain employs TRBV27 and TRBJ2-3; 9 bases are a match to TRBD1. Germline lookup yields CDR1 MNHEY and CDR2 SMNVEV (reference sequence). CDR3 length: 14 amino acids. With 2 bases clipped from V and 6 bases from J, the junction kept 3 bases outside the gene matches. The chain's CDR3 is CASSLRTGVDTQYF. CDR3 sequence (DNA): TGTGCCAGCAGTTTAAGGACAGGGGTCGATACGCAGTATTTT.

Regarding this clonotype: This clone may be a read error of a much larger clone one base away. The rearrangement links TRBV11-2 to TRBJ2-1, with D perhaps assigned TRBD1 or TRBD2 (5 bases each). Germline-derived CDR1 and CDR2 are SGHAT and FQNNGV. The CDR3 consists of 15 residues. The ends were cut back, 3 bases at V and 0 bases at J, with 9 bases in the middle. The CDR3 region is CASSFEGSSYNEQFF. CDR3 nucleotides: TGTGCCAGCAGCTTCGAGGGGAGCTCCTACAATGAGCAGTTCTTC.

This clonotype was seen repeatedly, ten times or more. The chain links TRBV9 to TRBJ1-4, with 8 bases lining up with TRBD1. The J segment lost 7 bases and the V segment lost 4 bases, leaving 6 bases of the junction unmatched. The CDR3 length is 14 residues. Germline assignment: CDR1 SGDLS and CDR2 YYNGEE. This CDR3 is CASSTDRGGEKLFF. CDR3 bases: TGTGCCAGCAGCACTGACAGGGGAGGTGAAAAACTGTTTTTT.

The CDR3 bases are TGTGCCAGCAGCCGTAGGGCAGGGAACCAGCCCCAGCATTTT. This codes for CASSRRAGNQPQHF. The V call is TRBV28, the J call TRBJ1-5, with a tentative D call TRBD1 (5 bases). Germline loops: CDR1 MDHEN, CDR2 SYDVKM. V was clipped by 6 bases and J by 7 bases, with 16 bases between them. CDR3 length: 14 amino acids.

The chain is built from TRBV25-1 and TRBJ2-1; D may be TRBD2 (6 bases). CDR3 length: 16 residues. Germline V gene lookup returns CDR1 MGHDK and CDR2 SYGVNS. V was cut by 1 base and J by 4 bases, with 14 bases left in between. CDR3 coding DNA: TGTGCCAGCAGTGAATGGAGGGACTCCTCTTACAATGAGCAGTTCTTC. Its translation: CASSEWRDSSYNEQFF.

This clonotype has only a few counts. V is TRBV5-1 and J is TRBJ2-7; D gene ambiguous. Germline-derived CDR1 and CDR2 are SGHRS and YFSETQ. V was shortened by 4 bases and J by 0 bases, with 17 bases between the two germline ends. CDR3 length: 16 amino acids. In nucleotides, the CDR3 is TGCGCCAGCAGCCACAACGACGTTCGAAGCTCCTACGAGCAGTACTTC. Translation: CASSHNDVRSSYEQYF.

This clonotype has a count of ten or more. The CDR3 spells CAISETTSGGPDTQYF. The CDR3 DNA sequence: TGTGCCATCAGTGAAACGACTAGCGGGGGACCAGATACGCAGTATTTT. The V call is TRBV10-3, the J call TRBJ2-3; 12 positions agree with TRBD2. This CDR3 has 16 amino acids. Germline V CDR1 and CDR2: ENHRY, SYGVKD. V lost 3 bases, J lost 4 bases, and 5 bases stayed unmatched.

This clonotype was found a few times. The chain is built from TRBV12-3 or TRBV12-4 and TRBJ2-5, with D possibly called TRBD1 or TRBD2 (5 bases each). Trimming took off 4 bases at V and 1 base at J, with 7 bases between the two ends. CDR3 length equals 13 residues. CDR3 DNA sequence: TGTGCCAGCAGTTCCGGGGCCCAAGAGACCCAGTACTTC. This sequence encodes CASSSGAQETQYF.

The chain uses TRBV20-1 and TRBJ2-7, with 8 bases lining up with TRBD1. Germline trimming cut 5 bases from V and 2 bases from J; bases unmatched to any gene: 5. This CDR3 has 13 residues. The germline V gene has CDR1 DFQATT and CDR2 SNEGSKA (reference sequence). This chain's CDR3 is CSAEGTGTYEQYF. The CDR3 bases are TGCAGTGCTGAGGGGACAGGAACCTACGAGCAGTACTTC.

V gene TRBV20-1 combines with J gene TRBJ1-4; 7 nucleotides agree with TRBD1. The V gene's germline CDR1 is DFQATT and CDR2 SNEGSKA (reference sequence). This CDR3 is built from 12 residues. CDR3 amino acids: CGQGGTNEKLFF. In nucleotides, the CDR3 is TGCGGTCAGGGGGGAACTAATGAAAAACTGTTTTTT.

This clonotype turned up a few times. The rearrangement uses TRBV4-3 and TRBJ2-7; D uncertain. Germline-derived CDR1 and CDR2 are LGHNA and YSLEER. This CDR3 spans 14 amino acids. V was shortened by 1 base and J by 3 bases, with 10 bases between the two germline ends. CDR3 nucleotide sequence: TGCGCCAGCAGCCAAGGACTGGGAAACTACGAGCAGTACTTC. It specifies CASSQGLGNYEQYF.

V usage is TRBV11-2 and J usage is TRBJ2-3, with 10 bases lining up with TRBD2. This CDR3 has 20 residues. Germline V gives CDR1 SGHAT, CDR2 FQNNGV. The junction had 17 bases not matched to a gene; V was cut back by 1 base and J by 4 bases. CDR3 in amino acids: CASSLVPAGGPYRNPDTQYF. As DNA, the CDR3 is TGTGCCAGCAGCTTAGTTCCAGCGGGAGGGCCTTATAGGAACCCAGATACGCAGTATTTT. Supplemented by reference TRBV11-2 and TRBJ2-3, the full variable domain reads EAGVAQSPRYKIIEKRQSVAFWCNPISGHATLYWYQQILGQGPKLLIQFQNNGVVDDSQLPKDRFSAERLKGVDSTLKIQPAKLEDSAVYLCASSLVPAGGPYRNPDTQYFGPGTRLTVL.

This clonotype was seen many times. The gene calls are TRBV12-3 or TRBV12-4 and TRBJ2-2; no definite D call. The CDR3 consists of 14 residues. The V end lost 1 base, the J end lost 6 bases, and 9 bases lay between the germline ends. The CDR3 nucleotides are TGTGCCAGCAGTTTAGTTTTAGCCTCCGGGGAGCTGTTTTTT. Its translation is CASSLVLASGELFF.

This clonotype was recorded a few times. The chain combines TRBV7-9 with TRBJ1-4, with TRBD1 matching 10 bases. Losses at the gene ends were 5 bases for V and 8 bases for J; bases not matched to a gene: 11. The length of the CDR3 is 16 residues. From germline, CDR1 is SEHNR and CDR2 FQNEAQ (reference sequence). CDR3 DNA: TGTGCCAGCAGCCTGGGACAGGGGCGAGGAAACGAAAAACTGTTTTTT. This sequence encodes CASSLGQGRGNEKLFF.

The chain employs TRBV30 and TRBJ2-4; no reliable D call. The CDR3 totals 12 residues. CDR1 and CDR2 from the germline V gene are GTSNPN and SVGIG (reference sequence). Trimming stripped 1 base from V and 5 bases from J, with 6 bases between. CDR3 region: CAWSAPENIQYF. CDR3 coding DNA: TGTGCCTGGAGTGCTCCGGAAAACATTCAGTACTTC.